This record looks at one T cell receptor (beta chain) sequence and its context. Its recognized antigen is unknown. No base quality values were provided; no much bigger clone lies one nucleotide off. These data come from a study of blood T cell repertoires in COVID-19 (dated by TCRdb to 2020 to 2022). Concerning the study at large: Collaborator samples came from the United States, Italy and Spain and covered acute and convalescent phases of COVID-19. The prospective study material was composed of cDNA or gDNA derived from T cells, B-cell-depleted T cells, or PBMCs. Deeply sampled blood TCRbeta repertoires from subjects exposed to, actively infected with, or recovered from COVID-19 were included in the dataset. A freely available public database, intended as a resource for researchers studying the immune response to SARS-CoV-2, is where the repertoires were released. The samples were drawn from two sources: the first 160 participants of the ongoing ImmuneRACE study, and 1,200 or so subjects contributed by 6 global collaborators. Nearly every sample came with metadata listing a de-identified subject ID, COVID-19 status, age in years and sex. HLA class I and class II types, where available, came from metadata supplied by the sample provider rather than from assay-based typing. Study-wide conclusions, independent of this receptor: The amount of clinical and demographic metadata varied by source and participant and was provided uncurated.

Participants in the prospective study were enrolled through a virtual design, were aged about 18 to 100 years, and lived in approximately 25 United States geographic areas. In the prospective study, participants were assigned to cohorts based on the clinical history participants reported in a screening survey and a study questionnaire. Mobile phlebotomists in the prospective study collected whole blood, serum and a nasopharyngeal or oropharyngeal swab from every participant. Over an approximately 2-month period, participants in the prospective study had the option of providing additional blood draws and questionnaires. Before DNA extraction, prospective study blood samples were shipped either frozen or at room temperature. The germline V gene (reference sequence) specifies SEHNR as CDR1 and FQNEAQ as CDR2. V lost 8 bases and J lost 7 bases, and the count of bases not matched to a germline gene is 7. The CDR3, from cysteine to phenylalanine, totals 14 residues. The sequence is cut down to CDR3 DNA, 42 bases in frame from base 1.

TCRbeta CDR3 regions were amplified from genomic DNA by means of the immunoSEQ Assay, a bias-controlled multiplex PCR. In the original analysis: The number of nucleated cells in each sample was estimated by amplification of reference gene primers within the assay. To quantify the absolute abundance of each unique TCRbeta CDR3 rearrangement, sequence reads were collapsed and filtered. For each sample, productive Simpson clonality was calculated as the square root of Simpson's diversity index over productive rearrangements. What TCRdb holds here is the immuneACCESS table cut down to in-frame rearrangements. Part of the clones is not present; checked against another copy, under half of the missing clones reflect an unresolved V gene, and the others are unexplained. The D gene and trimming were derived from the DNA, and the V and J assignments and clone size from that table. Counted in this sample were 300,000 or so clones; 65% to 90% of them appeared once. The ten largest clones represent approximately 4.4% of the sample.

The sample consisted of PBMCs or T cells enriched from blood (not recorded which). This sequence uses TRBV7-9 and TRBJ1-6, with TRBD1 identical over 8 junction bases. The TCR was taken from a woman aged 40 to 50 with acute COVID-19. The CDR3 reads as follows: CASSTGTGNSPLHF. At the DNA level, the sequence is TGTGCCAGCTCTACCGGGACAGGCAATTCACCCCTCCACTTT.